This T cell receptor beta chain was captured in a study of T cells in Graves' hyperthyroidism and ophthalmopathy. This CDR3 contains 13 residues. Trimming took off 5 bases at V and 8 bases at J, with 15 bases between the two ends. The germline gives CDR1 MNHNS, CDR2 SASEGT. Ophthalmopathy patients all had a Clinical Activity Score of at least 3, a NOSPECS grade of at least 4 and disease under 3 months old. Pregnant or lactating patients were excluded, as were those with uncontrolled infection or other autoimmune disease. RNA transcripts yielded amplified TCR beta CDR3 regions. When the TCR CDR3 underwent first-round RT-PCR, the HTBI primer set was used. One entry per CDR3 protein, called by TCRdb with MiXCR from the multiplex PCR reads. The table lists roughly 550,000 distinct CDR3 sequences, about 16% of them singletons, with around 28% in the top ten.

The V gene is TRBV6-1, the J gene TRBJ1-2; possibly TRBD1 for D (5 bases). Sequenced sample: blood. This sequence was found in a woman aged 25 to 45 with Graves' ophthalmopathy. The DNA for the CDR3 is TGTGCCAGCAGTTCTGGGACGGCATTCGGCTACACCTTC. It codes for CASSSGTAFGYTF.